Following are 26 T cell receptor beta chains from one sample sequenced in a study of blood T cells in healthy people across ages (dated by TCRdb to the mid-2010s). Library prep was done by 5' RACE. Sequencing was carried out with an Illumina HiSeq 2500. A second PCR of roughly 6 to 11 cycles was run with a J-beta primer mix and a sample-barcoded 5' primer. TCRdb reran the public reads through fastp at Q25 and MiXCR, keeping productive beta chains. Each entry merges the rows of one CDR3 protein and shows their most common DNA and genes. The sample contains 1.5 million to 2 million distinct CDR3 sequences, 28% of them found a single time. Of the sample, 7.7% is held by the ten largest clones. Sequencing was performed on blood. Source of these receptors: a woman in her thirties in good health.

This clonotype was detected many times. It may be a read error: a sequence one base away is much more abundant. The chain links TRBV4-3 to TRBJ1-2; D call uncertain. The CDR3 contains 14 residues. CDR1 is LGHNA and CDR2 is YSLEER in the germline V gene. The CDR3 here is CASIQDSTSHGYTF. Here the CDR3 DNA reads TGCGCCAGCATCCAAGATTCGACATCCCACGGCTACACCTTC.

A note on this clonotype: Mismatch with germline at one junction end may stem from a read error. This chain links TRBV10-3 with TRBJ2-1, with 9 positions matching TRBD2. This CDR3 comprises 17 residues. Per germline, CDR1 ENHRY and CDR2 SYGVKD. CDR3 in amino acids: CAISDRSSGNHYDEQFF. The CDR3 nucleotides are TGTGCCATCAGTGATAGGTCTAGCGGGAATCACTACGATGAGCAGTTCTTC.

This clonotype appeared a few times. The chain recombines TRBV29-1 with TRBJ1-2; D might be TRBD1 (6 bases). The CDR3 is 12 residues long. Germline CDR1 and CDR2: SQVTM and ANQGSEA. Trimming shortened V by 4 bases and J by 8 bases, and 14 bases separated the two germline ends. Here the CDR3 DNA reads TGCAGCGTTGCACGGGGGCGGGACGGCTACACCTTC. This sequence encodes CSVARGRDGYTF.

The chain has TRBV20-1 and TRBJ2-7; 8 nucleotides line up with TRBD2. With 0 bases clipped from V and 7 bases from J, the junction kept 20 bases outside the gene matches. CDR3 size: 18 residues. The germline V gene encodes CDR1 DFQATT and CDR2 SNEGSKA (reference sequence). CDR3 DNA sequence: TGCAGTGCTAGAGATCGGGAGCGGGGGACCGTTTCCTACAATGAGCAGTACTTC. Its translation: CSARDRERGTVSYNEQYF.

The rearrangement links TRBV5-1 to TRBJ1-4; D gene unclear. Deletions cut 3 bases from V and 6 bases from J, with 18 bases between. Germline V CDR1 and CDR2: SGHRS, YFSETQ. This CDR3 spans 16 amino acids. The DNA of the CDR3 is TGCGCCAGCAGCTCCACCCTTGGAGTGCGTGATGAAAAACTGTTTTTT. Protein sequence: CASSSTLGVRDEKLFF.

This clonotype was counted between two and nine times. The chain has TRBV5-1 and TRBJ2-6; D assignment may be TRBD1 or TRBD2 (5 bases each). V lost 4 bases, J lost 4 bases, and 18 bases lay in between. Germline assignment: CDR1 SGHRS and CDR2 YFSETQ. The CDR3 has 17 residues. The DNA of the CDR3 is TGCGCCAGCAGCCCGGGTTCGACCGGGGCAGGGGCCAACGTCCTGACTTTC. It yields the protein CASSPGSTGAGANVLTF.

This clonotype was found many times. In DNA form, the CDR3 reads TGTGCCAGCCGAAGCTACGGGGACAATGAGCAGTTCTTC. It yields the protein CASRSYGDNEQFF. The genes are TRBV11-2 and TRBJ2-1, with a possible D match to TRBD2 (5 bases). Per germline, CDR1 SGHAT and CDR2 FQNNGV. Trimming removed 8 bases from V and 5 bases from J, with 13 bases in between. This CDR3 region has 13 residues.

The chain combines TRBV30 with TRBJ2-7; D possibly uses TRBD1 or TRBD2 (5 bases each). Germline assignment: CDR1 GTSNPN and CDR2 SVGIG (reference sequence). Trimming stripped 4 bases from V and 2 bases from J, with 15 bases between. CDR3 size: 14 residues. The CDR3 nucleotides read TGTGCCTGGAACACCGGGACCCACCCCTACGAGCAGTACTTC. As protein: CAWNTGTHPYEQYF.

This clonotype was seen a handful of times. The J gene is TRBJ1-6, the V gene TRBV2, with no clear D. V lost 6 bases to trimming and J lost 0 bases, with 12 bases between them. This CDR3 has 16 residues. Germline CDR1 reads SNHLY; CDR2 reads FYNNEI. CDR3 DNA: TGTGCCAGCAGGGCTCGGTGGACCTCCTATAATTCACCCCTCCACTTT. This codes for CASRARWTSYNSPLHF. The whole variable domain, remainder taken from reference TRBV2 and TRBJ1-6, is EPEVTQTPSHQVTQMGQEVILRCVPISNHLYFYWYRQILGQKVEFLVSFYNNEISEKSEIFDDQFSVERPDGSNFTLKIRSTKLEDSAMYFCASRARWTSYNSPLHFGNGTRLTVT.

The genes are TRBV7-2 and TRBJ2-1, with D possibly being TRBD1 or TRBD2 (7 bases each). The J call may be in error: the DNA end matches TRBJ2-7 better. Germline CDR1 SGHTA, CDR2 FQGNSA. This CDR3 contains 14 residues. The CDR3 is CASSFTRGGYEQYF. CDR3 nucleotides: TGTGCCAGCAGCTTTACCAGGGGGGGTTACGAGCAGTACTTC.

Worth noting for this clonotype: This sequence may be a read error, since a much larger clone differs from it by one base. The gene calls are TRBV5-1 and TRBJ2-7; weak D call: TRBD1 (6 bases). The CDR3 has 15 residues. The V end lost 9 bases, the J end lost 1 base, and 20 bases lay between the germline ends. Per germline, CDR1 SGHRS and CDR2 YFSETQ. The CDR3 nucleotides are TGCGCCACAAACTCGATCGACAGGACGTCCTACGAGCAGTACTTC. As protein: CATNSIDRTSYEQYF.

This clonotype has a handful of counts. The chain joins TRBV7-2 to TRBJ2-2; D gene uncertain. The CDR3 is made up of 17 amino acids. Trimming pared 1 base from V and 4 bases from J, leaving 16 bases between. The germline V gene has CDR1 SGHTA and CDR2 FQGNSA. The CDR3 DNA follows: TGTGCCAGCAGCTTAGGGTTTATTCAAGGAGTCACCGGGGAGCTGTTTTTT. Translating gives CASSLGFIQGVTGELFF.

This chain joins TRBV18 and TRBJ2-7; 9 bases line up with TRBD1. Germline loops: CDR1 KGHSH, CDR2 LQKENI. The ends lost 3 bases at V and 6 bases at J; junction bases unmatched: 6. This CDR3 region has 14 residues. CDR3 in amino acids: CASSPDRGIPEQYF. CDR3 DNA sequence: TGTGCCAGCTCACCTGACAGGGGGATCCCCGAGCAGTACTTC.

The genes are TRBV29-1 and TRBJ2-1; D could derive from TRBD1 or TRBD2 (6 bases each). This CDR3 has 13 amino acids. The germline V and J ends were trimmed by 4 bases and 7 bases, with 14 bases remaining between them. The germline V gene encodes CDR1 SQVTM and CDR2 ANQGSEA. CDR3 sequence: CSVVGGLANEQFF. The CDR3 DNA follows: TGCAGCGTTGTGGGGGGCCTGGCAAATGAGCAGTTCTTC.

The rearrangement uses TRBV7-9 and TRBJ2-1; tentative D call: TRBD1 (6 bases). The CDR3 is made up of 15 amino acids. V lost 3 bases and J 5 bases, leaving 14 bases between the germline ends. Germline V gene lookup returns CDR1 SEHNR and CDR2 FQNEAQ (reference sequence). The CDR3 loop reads CASSFYRTVHNEQFF. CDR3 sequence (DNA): TGTGCCAGCAGCTTTTACCGGACAGTACACAATGAGCAGTTCTTC.

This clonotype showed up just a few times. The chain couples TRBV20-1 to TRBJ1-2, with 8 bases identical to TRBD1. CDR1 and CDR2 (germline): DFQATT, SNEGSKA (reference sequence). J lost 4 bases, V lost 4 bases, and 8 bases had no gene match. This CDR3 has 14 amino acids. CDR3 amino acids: CSAKGPGTGYGYTF. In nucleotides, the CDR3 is TGCAGTGCTAAGGGTCCCGGGACAGGCTATGGCTACACCTTC.

The CDR3 nucleotides read TGTGCCAGCGGGGCCGCCAATGAGCAGTTCTTC. This gives the protein CASGAANEQFF. This chain links TRBV7-9 with TRBJ2-1; D perhaps matches TRBD1 (5 bases). This CDR3 is built from 11 residues. Looked up from germline, CDR1 is SEHNR and CDR2 is FQNEAQ (reference sequence). V was clipped by 8 bases and J by 6 bases, with 8 bases between them. Combining the CDR3 with reference TRBV7-9 and TRBJ2-1 gives the whole variable domain DTGVSQNPRHKITKRGQNVTFRCDPISEHNRLYWYRQTLGQGPEFLTYFQNEAQLEKSRLLSDRFSAERPKGSFSTLEIQRTEQGDSAMYLCASGAANEQFFGPGTRLTVL.

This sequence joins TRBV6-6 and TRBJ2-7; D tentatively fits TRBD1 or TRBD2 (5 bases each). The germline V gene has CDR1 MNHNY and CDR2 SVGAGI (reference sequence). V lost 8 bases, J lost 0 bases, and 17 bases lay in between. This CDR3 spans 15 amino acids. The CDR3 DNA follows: TGTGCCAGCCACACCGGGACGGCAAGCTCCTACGAGCAGTACTTC. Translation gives CASHTGTASSYEQYF.

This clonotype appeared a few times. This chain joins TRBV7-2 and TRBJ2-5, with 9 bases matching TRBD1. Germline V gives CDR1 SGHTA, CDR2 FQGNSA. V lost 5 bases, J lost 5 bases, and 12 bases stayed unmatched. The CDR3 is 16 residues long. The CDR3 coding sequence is TGTGCCAGCAGCCAAGTTGGGACAGGGTTGGGGGAGACCCAGTACTTC. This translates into CASSQVGTGLGETQYF.

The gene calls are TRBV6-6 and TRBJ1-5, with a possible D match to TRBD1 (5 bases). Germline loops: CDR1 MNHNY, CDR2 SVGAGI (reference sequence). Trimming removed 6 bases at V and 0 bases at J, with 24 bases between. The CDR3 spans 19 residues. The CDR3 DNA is TGTGCCAGCAGGGGTGGTCCTGGGGGTGGGGCCCTTAGCAATCAGCCCCAGCATTTT. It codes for CASRGGPGGGALSNQPQHF.

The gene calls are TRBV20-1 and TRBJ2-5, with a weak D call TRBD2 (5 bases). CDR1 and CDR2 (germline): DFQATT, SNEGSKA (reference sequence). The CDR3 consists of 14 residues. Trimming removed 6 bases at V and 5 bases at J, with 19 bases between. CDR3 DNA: TGCAGTGCGATCCGGACTCCCGGGTTGGAGACCCAGTACTTC. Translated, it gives CSAIRTPGLETQYF.

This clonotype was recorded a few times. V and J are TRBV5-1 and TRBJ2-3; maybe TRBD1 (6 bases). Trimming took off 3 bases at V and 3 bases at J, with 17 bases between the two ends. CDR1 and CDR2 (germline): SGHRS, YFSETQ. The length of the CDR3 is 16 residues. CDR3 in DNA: TGCGCCAGCAGCTGGGGACGTGGGGGCGGGACAGATACGCAGTATTTT. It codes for CASSWGRGGGTDTQYF.

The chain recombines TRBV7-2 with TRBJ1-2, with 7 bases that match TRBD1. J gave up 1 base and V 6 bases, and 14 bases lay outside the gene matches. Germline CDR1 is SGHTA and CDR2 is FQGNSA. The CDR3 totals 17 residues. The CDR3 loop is CASRGPTQGYLNYGYTF. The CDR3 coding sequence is TGTGCCAGCAGGGGACCTACACAGGGGTACCTTAACTATGGCTACACCTTC.

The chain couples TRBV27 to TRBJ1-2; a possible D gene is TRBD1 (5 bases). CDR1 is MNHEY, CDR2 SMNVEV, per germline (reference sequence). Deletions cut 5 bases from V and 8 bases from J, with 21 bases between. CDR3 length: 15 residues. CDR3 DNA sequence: TGTGCCAGCAGTGGCCGGGCCAGGGAGGAATGGGGCTACACCTTC. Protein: CASSGRAREEWGYTF.

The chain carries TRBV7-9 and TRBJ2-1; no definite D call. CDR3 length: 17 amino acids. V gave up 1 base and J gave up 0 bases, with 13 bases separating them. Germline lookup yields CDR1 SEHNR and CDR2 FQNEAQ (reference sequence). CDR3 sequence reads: CASSLGGPFASYNEQFF. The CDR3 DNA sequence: TGTGCCAGCAGCTTAGGTGGTCCATTCGCCTCCTACAATGAGCAGTTCTTC.

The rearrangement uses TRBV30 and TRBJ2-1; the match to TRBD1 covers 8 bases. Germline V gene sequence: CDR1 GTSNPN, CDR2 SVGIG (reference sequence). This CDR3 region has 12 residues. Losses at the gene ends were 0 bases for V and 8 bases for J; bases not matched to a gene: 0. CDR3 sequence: CAWSVQGDEQFF. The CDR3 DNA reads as TGTGCCTGGAGTGTACAGGGGGATGAGCAGTTCTTC. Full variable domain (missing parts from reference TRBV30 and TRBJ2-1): SQTIHQWPATLVQPVGSPLSLECTVEGTSNPNLYWYRQAAGRGLQLLFYSVGIGQISSEVPQNLSASRPQDRQFILSSKKLLLSDSGFYLCAWSVQGDEQFFGPGTRLTVL.